The 12 T cell receptor beta chains reported below all come from one sample, sequenced in a study of shared clonotypes between healthy human individuals. Clones were sequenced by immunoSEQ multiplex PCR, and TCRdb holds only the in-frame ones, with some missing. The sample has roughly 410,000 clones, approximately 96% seen once. The sequenced material came from memory CD8+ T cells sorted from blood. Described subset: CD45RO+ cells pooled with CCR7-negative TemRA cells. The receptors shown here come from a man aged 25-45 years in good health.

The J gene is TRBJ2-5, the V gene TRBV7-9; D ambiguous. CDR1 and CDR2 (germline): SEHNR, FQNEAQ (reference sequence). CDR3 size: 14 residues. The germline V and J ends were trimmed by 1 base and 1 base, with 7 bases remaining between them. The CDR3 nucleotides read TGTGCCAGCAGCTTAGAAAGCTCCCAAGAGACCCAGTACTTC. Translating it yields CASSLESSQETQYF. Full variable domain (outside the CDR3, taken from reference TRBV7-9 and TRBJ2-5): DTGVSQNPRHKITKRGQNVTFRCDPISEHNRLYWYRQTLGQGPEFLTYFQNEAQLEKSRLLSDRFSAERPKGSFSTLEIQRTEQGDSAMYLCASSLESSQETQYFGPGTRLLVL.

Note on this clone: Other DNA variants within this sample encode the same CDR3. V is TRBV6-5 and J is TRBJ1-3; no reliable D call. V was trimmed by 5 bases and J by 0 bases, leaving 11 bases between them. In germline, CDR1 is MNHEY, CDR2 SVGAGI. The CDR3 length is 15 residues. CDR3 sequence reads: CASSRTPSSGNTIYF. CDR3 nucleotide sequence: TGTGCCAGCAGTAGAACCCCCAGCTCTGGAAACACCATATATTTT.

About this clone: Other DNA sequences from this sample encode an identical CDR3 as well. This chain uses TRBV28 with TRBJ2-7; the D is unclear. The CDR3 runs to 12 residues. V lost 3 bases and J lost 2, with 5 bases in between. Germline V gene data show CDR1 as MDHEN and CDR2 as SYDVKM. As DNA, the CDR3 is TGTGCCAGCAGTTTGCCGGCCTACGAGCAGTACTTC. As protein: CASSLPAYEQYF.

This sequence joins TRBV11-2 and TRBJ2-1; no clear D gene. CDR1 and CDR2 (germline): SGHAT, FQNNGV. The CDR3 sequence is 13 residues long. V lost 1 base, J lost 8 bases, and 9 bases lay in between. Here the CDR3 reads CASSLGPPDEQFF. CDR3 in DNA: TGTGCCAGCAGCTTAGGACCGCCGGATGAGCAGTTCTTC.

The CDR3 DNA is TGTGCCAGTAGTATTGGGACAGCATCTGGAAACACCATATATTTT. This encodes CASSIGTASGNTIYF. The chain recombines TRBV19 with TRBJ1-3; 7 nucleotides line up with TRBD1. V trimming: 3 bases; J trimming: 1 base; junction bases outside the gene matches: 3. Germline V gene sequence: CDR1 LNHDA, CDR2 SQIVND (reference sequence). This CDR3 spans 15 amino acids.

V is TRBV7-9 and J is TRBJ2-7; unclear D gene. The CDR3 has 13 residues. The V end was cut by 4 bases, the J end by 7 bases, with 14 bases between. Germline V gene sequence: CDR1 SEHNR, CDR2 FQNEAQ (reference sequence). This chain's CDR3 is CASSSRVLGEQYF. Here the CDR3 DNA reads TGTGCCAGCAGCTCCCGGGTTCTGGGTGAGCAGTACTTC.

The chain uses TRBV6-4 and TRBJ2-7; 13 bases line up with TRBD2. J gave up 6 bases and V 8 bases, and 10 bases lay outside the gene matches. The CDR3 totals 15 residues. Germline V gene lookup returns CDR1 MRHNA and CDR2 SNTAGT. CDR3 in amino acids: CASPRTSGRIGEQYF. CDR3 DNA: TGTGCCAGCCCAAGGACTAGCGGGAGAATCGGCGAGCAGTACTTC.

This clone was seen once. The CDR3 nucleotides are TGTGCCATCAGTGTTGGGGTCTCTGGAAACACCATATATTTT. It is translated as CAISVGVSGNTIYF. The genes are TRBV10-3 and TRBJ1-3; D uncertain. CDR1 ENHRY and CDR2 SYGVKD come from the germline V gene. The CDR3 contains 14 residues. The ends were cut back, 4 bases at V and 0 bases at J, with 7 bases in the middle.

This rearrangement joins TRBV30 to TRBJ2-2; no definite D call. The CDR3 spans 15 residues. Germline V CDR1 and CDR2: GTSNPN, SVGIG (reference sequence). Trimming pared 5 bases from V and 4 bases from J, leaving 17 bases between. DNA for the CDR3: TGTGCCTGGTTTCCCTTATTAGGCGCCACCGGGGAGCTGTTTTTT. As protein: CAWFPLLGATGELFF.

As for this clone: Other DNA sequences in the sample encode the same CDR3. CDR3 loop: CASSPRTSGRARETQYF. The CDR3 nucleotides are TGTGCCAGCAGCCCACGGACTAGCGGGAGGGCCCGAGAGACCCAGTACTTC. The rearrangement links TRBV7-2 to TRBJ2-5; 15 positions match TRBD2. This CDR3 region has 17 residues. J gave up 4 bases and V 5 bases, and 8 bases lay outside the gene matches. The germline CDR1 and CDR2 sequences are SGHTA and FQGNSA.

The chain recombines TRBV5-1 with TRBJ2-3; 9 positions match TRBD2. Unmatched junction bases numbered 8, after V lost 5 bases and J lost 13 bases. The CDR3 totals 12 residues. CDR1 and CDR2 (germline): SGHRS, YFSETQ. CDR3 region: CASRVLAGREYF. As DNA, the CDR3 is TGCGCCAGCAGAGTGCTAGCGGGAAGGGAGTATTTT. The full variable domain, its missing parts supplied by reference TRBV5-1 and TRBJ2-3, is KAGVTQTPRYLIKTRGQQVTLSCSPISGHRSVSWYQQTPGQGLQFLFEYFSETQRNKGNFPGRFSGRQFSNSRSEMNVSTLELGDSALYLCASRVLAGREYFGPGTRLTVL.

This rearrangement joins TRBV28 to TRBJ1-5; 8 nucleotides align to TRBD1. V trimming: 6 bases; J trimming: 6 bases; junction bases outside the gene matches: 10. The CDR3 runs 15 residues. The V gene's germline CDR1 is MDHEN and CDR2 SYDVKM. CDR3 in DNA: TGTGCCAGCAGGCCGGGAGGACAGGGCGGTCAGCCCCAGCATTTT. Encoded protein: CASRPGGQGGQPQHF. The full variable domain, completed using reference TRBV28 and TRBJ1-5, is DVKVTQSSRYLVKRTGEKVFLECVQDMDHENMFWYRQDPGLGLRLIYFSYDVKMKEKGDIPEGYSVSREKKERFSLILESASTNQTSMYLCASRPGGQGGQPQHFGDGTRLSIL.